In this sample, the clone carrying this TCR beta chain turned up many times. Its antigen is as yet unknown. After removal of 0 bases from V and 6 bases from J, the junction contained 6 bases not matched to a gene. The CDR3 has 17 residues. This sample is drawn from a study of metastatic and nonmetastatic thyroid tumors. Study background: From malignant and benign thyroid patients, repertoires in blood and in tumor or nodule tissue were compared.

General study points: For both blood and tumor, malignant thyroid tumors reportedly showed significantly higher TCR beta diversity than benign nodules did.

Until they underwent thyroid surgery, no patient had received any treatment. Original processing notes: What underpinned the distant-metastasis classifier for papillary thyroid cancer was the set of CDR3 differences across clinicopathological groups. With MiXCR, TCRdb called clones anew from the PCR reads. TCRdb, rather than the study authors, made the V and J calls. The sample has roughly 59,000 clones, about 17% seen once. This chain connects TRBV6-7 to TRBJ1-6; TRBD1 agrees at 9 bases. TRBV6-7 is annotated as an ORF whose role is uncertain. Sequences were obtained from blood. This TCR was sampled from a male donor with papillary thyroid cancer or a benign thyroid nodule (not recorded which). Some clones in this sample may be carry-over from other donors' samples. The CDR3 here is CASSYSPDRGSNSPLHF. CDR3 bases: TGTGCCAGCAGTTACTCTCCGGACAGGGGAAGTAATTCACCCCTCCACTTT.